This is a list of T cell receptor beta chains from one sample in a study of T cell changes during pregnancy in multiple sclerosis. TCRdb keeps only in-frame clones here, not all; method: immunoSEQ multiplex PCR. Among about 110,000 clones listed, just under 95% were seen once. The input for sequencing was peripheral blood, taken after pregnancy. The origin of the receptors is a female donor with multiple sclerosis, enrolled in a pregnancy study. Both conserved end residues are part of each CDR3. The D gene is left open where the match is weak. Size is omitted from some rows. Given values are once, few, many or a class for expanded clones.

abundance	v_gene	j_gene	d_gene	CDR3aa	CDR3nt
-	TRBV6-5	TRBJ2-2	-	CASSYAERGPGELFF	TGTGCCAGCAGTTACGCGGAAAGGGGTCCCGGGGAGCTGTTTTTT
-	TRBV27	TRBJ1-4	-	CASSSRLATNEKLFF	TGTGCCAGCAGTTCCCGCCTAGCAACTAATGAAAAACTGTTTTTT
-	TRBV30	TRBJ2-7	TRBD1	CAWNMGRGLGEQYF	TGTGCCTGGAATATGGGCAGGGGGTTGGGCGAGCAGTACTTC
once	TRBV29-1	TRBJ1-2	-	CSVSRGGEDGYTF	TGCAGCGTTAGTAGGGGAGGTGAAGATGGCTACACCTTC
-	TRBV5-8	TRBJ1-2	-	CASNTDSLVYGYTF	TGTGCCAGCAATACGGACAGCCTAGTCTATGGCTACACCTTC
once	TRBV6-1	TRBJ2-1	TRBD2	CASTAGGTKYNEQFF	TGTGCCAGCACCGCAGGAGGGACTAAGTACAATGAGCAGTTCTTC
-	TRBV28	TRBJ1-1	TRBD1	CASSLGGQGMVEAFF	TGTGCCAGCAGTTTGGGGGGACAGGGGATGGTTGAAGCTTTCTTT
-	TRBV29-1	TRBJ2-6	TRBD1	CSGRTGVGGANVLTF	TGCAGCGGAAGGACAGGGGTCGGTGGGGCCAACGTCCTGACTTTC
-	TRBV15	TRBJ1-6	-	CATSGTLGDSPLHF	TGTGCCACCAGCGGGACTCTCGGGGATTCACCCCTCCACTTT
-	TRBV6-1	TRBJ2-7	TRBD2	CASSEELAGSYEQYF	TGTGCCAGCAGTGAAGAGCTAGCGGGCTCCTACGAGCAGTACTTC
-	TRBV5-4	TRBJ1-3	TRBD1	CASSFGTGNTIYF	TGTGCCAGCAGCTTCGGGACAGGGAACACCATATATTTT
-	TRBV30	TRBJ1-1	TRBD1	CAWSVRGDRVFTEAFF	TGTGCCTGGAGTGTACGAGGAGACAGGGTTTTCACTGAAGCTTTCTTT
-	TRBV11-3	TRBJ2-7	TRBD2	CASSLVAGSDEQYF	TGTGCCAGCAGCTTAGTAGCGGGATCGGACGAGCAGTACTTC
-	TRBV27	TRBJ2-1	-	CASSSHPSSANEQFF	TGTGCCAGCAGTTCCCATCCTTCCAGCGCCAATGAGCAGTTCTTC
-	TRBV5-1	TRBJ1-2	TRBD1	CASSLANQTGGEKGYTF	TGCGCCAGCAGCTTGGCCAACCAGACAGGGGGTGAGAAAGGCTACACCTTC
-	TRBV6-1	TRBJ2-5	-	CASSATSETQYF	TGTGCCAGCAGTGCGACATCGGAGACCCAGTACTTC
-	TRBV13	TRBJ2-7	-	CASSLVGGSYEQYF	TGTGCCAGCAGCTTAGTAGGGGGCTCCTACGAGCAGTACTTC
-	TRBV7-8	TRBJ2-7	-	CASSSLAVSSYEQYF	TGTGCCAGCAGCTCACTAGCTGTAAGCTCCTACGAGCAGTACTTC
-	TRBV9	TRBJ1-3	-	CASSKEGDSYSGNTIYF	TGTGCCAGCAGCAAGGAGGGCGACAGCTACTCTGGAAACACCATATATTTT
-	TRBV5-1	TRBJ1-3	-	CASSLERVFSGNTIYF	TGCGCCAGCAGCTTGGAGAGGGTTTTCAGTGGAAACACCATATATTTT
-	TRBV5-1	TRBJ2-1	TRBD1	CASSLAGTGSSDNEQFF	TGCGCCAGCAGCTTGGCCGGGACAGGGTCTTCGGACAATGAGCAGTTCTTC
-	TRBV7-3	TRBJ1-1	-	CASSLRGPMNTEAFF	TGTGCCAGCAGCTTACGAGGGCCCATGAACACTGAAGCTTTCTTT
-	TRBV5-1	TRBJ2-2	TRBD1	CASSDSGTGEAGELFF	TGCGCCAGCAGCGATTCCGGGACAGGGGAGGCCGGGGAGCTGTTTTTT